A selection of T cell receptor beta chains follows, all from one sample in a study of cytomegalovirus exposure and HLA in healthy donors. Assay: immunoSEQ multiplex PCR; the TCRdb copy retains only in-frame clones and omits some. The sample shows 120,000 or so clones, around 76% of them seen only once. Input material: PBMCs. These receptor sequences come from a middle-aged man in good health and CMV-seropositive. Both conserved end residues are trimmed from each CDR3. D genes are given only for firm matches.

v_gene: TRBV5-6; d_gene: .; CDR3aa: ASSFSLGGEQY
v_gene: TRBV28; d_gene: TRBD2; CDR3aa: ASSPINGGAEDTQY
v_gene: TRBV11-2; d_gene: .; CDR3aa: ASSLGQGALFEKLF
v_gene: TRBV19; d_gene: .; CDR3aa: ASRSPLFGGEQF
v_gene: TRBV27; d_gene: .; CDR3aa: ASSRTKLLAEQY
v_gene: TRBV28; d_gene: .; CDR3aa: ASSPPLLQGWQDGYT
v_gene: TRBV6-1; d_gene: .; CDR3aa: ASSEARARGEEQY
v_gene: TRBV7-9; d_gene: TRBD1; CDR3aa: ASSIGDRAHYGYT
v_gene: TRBV7-2; d_gene: .; CDR3aa: ASSLLRQETQY
v_gene: TRBV5-4; d_gene: TRBD1; CDR3aa: ASSSVGQGYEQY
v_gene: TRBV7-9; d_gene: .; CDR3aa: ASSLVENQPQH
v_gene: TRBV27; d_gene: .; CDR3aa: ASTLTSVDTEAF
v_gene: TRBV5-4; d_gene: .; CDR3aa: ASSREGYGYT
v_gene: TRBV10-2; d_gene: .; CDR3aa: ASSDNTWSTGELF
v_gene: TRBV6-6; d_gene: TRBD2; CDR3aa: ASSYSSGADTQY
v_gene: TRBV19; d_gene: .; CDR3aa: ASRNNGAGTYNEQF
v_gene: TRBV18; d_gene: .; CDR3aa: ASSPDSKGWREQY
v_gene: TRBV5-4; d_gene: .; CDR3aa: ASSPKVGADTQY
v_gene: TRBV28; d_gene: .; CDR3aa: ASSPSWGRDTEAF
v_gene: TRBV30; d_gene: .; CDR3aa: AWTKMSGKETQY
v_gene: TRBV5-4; d_gene: TRBD1; CDR3aa: ASSSRPGTANTEAF
v_gene: TRBV2; d_gene: .; CDR3aa: ASTTYGELF
v_gene: TRBV2; d_gene: TRBD1; CDR3aa: ASSEGQGSQETQY
v_gene: TRBV28; d_gene: TRBD1; CDR3aa: ASSTAGTGIITDTQY
v_gene: TRBV5-5; d_gene: TRBD1; CDR3aa: ASSPRTGGAYQPQH
v_gene: TRBV21-1; d_gene: .; CDR3aa: ASSKATFLREAYYEQY
v_gene: TRBV19; d_gene: .; CDR3aa: ASSDTGNGELF
v_gene: TRBV7-6; d_gene: .; CDR3aa: ASSSPPTGRLGGEQF
v_gene: TRBV19; d_gene: TRBD2; CDR3aa: ASQKGLAGGTYEQY
v_gene: TRBV9; d_gene: .; CDR3aa: ASSLGWGDNYEQY
v_gene: TRBV4-3; d_gene: .; CDR3aa: ASSQEGPTGTGELF
v_gene: TRBV28; d_gene: TRBD2; CDR3aa: ASSLVGGEDTQY